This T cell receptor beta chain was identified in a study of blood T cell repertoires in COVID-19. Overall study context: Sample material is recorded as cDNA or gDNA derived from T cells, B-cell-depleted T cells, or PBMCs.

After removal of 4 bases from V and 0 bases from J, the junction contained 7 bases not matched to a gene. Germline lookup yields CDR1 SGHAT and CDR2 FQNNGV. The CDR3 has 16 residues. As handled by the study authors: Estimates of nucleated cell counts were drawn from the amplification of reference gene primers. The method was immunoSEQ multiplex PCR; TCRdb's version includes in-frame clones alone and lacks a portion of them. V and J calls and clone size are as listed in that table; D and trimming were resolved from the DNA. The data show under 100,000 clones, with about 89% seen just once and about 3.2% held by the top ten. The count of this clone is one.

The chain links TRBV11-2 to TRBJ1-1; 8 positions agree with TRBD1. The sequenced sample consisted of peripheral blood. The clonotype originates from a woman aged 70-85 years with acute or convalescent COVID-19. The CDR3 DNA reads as TGTGCCAGCAGCTCCCCCAGGGGGCTAATGAACACTGAAGCTTTCTTT. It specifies CASSSPRGLMNTEAFF.